This TCR beta chain was captured in a study of technical replicates of blood from a handful of donors. TCRdb's table, derived via immunoSEQ multiplex PCR, lists solely in-frame clones and lacks some. The sample carries nearly 80,000 clones, 96% recorded once. The CDR3 has 15 amino acids. Germline V CDR1 and CDR2: KGHSH, LQKENI. Trimming pared 0 bases from V and 0 bases from J, leaving 8 bases between. This clonotype originated in a human donor in good health. Sequenced sample: T cells isolated from PBMCs. This rearrangement joins TRBV18 to TRBJ1-2; D is unclear. The CDR3 protein is CASSPPETSNYGYTF. In DNA, the CDR3 is TGTGCCAGCTCACCACCCGAGACATCTAACTATGGCTACACCTTC. Variable domain in full (rest from reference TRBV18 and TRBJ1-2): NAGVMQNPRHLVRRRGQEARLRCSPMKGHSHVYWYRQLPEEGLKFMVYLQKENIIDESGMPKERFSAEFPKEGPSILRIQQVVRGDSAAYFCASSPPETSNYGYTFGSGTRLTVV.